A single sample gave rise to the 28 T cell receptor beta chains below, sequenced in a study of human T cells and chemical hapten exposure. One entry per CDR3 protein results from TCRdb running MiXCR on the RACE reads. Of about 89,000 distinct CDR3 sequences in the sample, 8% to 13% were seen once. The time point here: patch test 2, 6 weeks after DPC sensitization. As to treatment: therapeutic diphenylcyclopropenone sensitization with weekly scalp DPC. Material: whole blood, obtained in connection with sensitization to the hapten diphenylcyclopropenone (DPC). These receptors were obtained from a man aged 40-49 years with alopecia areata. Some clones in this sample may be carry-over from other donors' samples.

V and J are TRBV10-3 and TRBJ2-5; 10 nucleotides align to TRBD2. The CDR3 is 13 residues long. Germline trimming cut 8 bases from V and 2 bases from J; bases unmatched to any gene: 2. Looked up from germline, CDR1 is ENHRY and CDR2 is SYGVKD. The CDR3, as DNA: TGTGCCATCCGGACTAGCGGTCAAGAGACCCAGTACTTC. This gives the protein CAIRTSGQETQYF.

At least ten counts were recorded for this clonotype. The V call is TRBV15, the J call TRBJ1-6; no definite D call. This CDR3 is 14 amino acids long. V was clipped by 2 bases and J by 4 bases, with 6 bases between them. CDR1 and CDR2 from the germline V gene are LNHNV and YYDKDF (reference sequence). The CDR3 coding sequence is TGTGCCACCAGCAGACAGTCTTATAATTCACCCCTCCACTTT. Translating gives CATSRQSYNSPLHF.

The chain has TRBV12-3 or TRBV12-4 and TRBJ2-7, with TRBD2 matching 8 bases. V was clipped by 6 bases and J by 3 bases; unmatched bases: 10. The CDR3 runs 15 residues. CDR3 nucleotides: TGTGCCAGCAGCTCCGGGGGGGGGCAGGGCTACGAGCAGTACTTC. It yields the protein CASSSGGGQGYEQYF.

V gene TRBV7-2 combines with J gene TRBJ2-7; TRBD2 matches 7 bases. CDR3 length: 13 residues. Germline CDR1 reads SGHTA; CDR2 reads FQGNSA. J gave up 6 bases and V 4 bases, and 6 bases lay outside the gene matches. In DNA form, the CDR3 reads TGTGCCAGCAGCTCCATCCCGGGGGGCGAGCAGTACGTC. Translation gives CASSSIPGGEQYV.

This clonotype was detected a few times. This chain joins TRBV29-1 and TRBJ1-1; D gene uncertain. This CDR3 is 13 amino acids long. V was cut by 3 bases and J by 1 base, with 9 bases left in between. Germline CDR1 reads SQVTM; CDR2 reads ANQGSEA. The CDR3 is CSVEGTSNTEAFF. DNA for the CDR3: TGCAGCGTTGAGGGCACCTCGAACACTGAAGCTTTCTTT.

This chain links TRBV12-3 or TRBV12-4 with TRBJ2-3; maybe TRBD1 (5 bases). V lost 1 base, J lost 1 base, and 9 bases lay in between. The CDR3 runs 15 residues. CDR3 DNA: TGTGCCAGCAGTTTAGGTGGGGCTCGCACAGATACGCAGTATTTT. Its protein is CASSLGGARTDTQYF.

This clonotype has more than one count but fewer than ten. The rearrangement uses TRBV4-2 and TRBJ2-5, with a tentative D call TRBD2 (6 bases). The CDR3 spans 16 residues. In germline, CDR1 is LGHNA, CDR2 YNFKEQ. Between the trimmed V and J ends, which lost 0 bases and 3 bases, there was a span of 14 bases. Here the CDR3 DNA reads TGTGCCAGCAGCCAAGATGGAAATAGCGGTAAAGAGACCCAGTACTTC. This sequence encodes CASSQDGNSGKETQYF.

The CDR3 nucleotides read TGCAGTGCCAGTAGTCAAGATACGCAGTATTTT. Its protein product is CSASSQDTQYF. The chain employs TRBV20-1 and TRBJ2-3, with D unresolved. Germline-derived CDR1 and CDR2 are DFQATT and SNEGSKA (reference sequence). The ends were cut back, 6 bases at V and 5 bases at J, with 9 bases in the middle. This CDR3 has 11 amino acids.

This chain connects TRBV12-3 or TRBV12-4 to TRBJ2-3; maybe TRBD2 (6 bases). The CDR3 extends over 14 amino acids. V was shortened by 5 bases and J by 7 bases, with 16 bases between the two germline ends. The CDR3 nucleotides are TGTGCCAGCAGTACAAGACTAGTAGCAAATACGCAGTATTTT. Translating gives CASSTRLVANTQYF.

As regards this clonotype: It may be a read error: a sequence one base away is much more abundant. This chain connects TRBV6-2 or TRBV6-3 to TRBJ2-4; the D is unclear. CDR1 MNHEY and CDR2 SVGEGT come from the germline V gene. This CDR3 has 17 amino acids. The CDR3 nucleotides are TGTGCCAGCAGTTATCCCATCCGGACCGAAGCCAAAAACATTCTGTACTTC. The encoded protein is CASSYPIRTEAKNILYF.

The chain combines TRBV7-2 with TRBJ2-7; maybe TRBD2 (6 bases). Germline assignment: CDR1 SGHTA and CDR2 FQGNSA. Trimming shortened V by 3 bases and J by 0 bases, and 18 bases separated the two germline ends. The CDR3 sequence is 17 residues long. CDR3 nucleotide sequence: TGTGCCAGCAGCTTCACACCACTAGCCCGGAGCTCCTACGAGCAGTACTTC. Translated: CASSFTPLARSSYEQYF. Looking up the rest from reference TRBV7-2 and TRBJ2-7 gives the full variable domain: GAGVSQSPSNKVTEKGKDVELRCDPISGHTALYWYRQSLGQGLEFLIYFQGNSAPDKSGLPSDRFSAERTGGSVSTLTIQRTQQEDSAVYLCASSFTPLARSSYEQYFGPGTRLTVT.

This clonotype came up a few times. CDR3 DNA: TGTGCCAGCAGAATAATGACTAGCGCCTACGAGCAGTACTTC. Amino acid sequence: CASRIMTSAYEQYF. The V gene is TRBV6-5, the J gene TRBJ2-7; TRBD2 matches at 8 bases. Trimming took 6 bases from V and 2 from J; bases not matched to a gene: 6. In germline, CDR1 is MNHEY, CDR2 SVGAGI. The CDR3 contains 14 residues.

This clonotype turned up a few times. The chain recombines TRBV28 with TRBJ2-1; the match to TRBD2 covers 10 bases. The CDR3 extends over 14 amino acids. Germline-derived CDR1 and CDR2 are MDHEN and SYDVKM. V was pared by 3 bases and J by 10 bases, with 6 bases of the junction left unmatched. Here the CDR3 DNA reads TGTGCCAGCAGTTTTTTAGCGGGAGGTGGGGAGCAGTTCTTC. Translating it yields CASSFLAGGGEQFF.

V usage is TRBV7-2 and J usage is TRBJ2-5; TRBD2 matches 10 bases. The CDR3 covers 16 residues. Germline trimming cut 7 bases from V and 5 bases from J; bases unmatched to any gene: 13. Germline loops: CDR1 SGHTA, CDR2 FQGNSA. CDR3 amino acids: CASTQGSGRARETQYF. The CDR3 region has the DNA TGTGCCAGCACCCAAGGAAGCGGGAGGGCCCGGGAGACCCAGTACTTC.

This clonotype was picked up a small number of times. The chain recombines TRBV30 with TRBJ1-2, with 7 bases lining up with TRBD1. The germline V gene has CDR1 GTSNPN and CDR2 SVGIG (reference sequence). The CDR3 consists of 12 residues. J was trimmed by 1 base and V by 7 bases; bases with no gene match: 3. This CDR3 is CASRGINYGYTF. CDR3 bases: TGTGCCTCCAGGGGGATTAACTATGGCTACACCTTC.

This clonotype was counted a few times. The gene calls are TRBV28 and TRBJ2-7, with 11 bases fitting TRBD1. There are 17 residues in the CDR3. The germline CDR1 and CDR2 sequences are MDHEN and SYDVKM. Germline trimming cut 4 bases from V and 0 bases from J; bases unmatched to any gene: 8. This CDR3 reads CASSSPADRGHSYEQYF. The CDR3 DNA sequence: TGTGCCAGCAGTTCACCCGCGGACAGGGGGCACTCCTACGAGCAGTACTTC.

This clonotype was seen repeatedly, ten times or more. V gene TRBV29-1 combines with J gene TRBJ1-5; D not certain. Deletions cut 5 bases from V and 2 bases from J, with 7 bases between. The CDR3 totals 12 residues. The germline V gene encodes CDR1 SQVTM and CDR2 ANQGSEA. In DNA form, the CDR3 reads TGCAGCGTTCAGTGGGGCAATCAGCCCCAGCATTTT. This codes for CSVQWGNQPQHF.

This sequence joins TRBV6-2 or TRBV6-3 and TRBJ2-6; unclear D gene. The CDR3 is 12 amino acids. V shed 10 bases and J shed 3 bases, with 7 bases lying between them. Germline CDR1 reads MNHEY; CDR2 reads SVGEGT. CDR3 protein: CATLNGANVLTF. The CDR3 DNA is TGTGCCACCCTGAATGGGGCCAACGTCCTGACTTTC.

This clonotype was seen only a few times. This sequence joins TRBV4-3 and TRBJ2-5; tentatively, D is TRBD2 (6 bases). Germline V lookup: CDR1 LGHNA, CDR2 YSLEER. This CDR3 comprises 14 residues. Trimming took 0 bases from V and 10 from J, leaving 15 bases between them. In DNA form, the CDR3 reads TGCGCCAGCAGCCAAGAGGGGGGTATGGGGATCCAGTACTTC. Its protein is CASSQEGGMGIQYF.

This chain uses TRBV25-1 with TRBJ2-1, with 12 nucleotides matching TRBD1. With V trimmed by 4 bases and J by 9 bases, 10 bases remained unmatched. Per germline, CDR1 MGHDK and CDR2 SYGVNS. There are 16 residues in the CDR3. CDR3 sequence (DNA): TGTGCCAGCAGTGGTACGTGGGGGACAGGGGGCATTGAGCAGTTCTTC. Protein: CASSGTWGTGGIEQFF.

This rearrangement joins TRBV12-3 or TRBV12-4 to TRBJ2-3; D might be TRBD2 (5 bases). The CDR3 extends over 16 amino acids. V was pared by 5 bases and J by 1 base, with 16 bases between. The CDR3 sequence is CASSPHSGSGTDTQYF. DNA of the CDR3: TGTGCCAGCAGTCCCCACTCGGGGAGCGGCACAGATACGCAGTATTTT.

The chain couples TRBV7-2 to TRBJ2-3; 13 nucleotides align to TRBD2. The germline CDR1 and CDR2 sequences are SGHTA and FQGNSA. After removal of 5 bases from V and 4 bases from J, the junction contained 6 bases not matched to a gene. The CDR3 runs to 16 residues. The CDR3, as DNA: TGTGCCAGCAGCCGCACTAGCGGGAGGGGGGCAGATACGCAGTATTTT. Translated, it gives CASSRTSGRGADTQYF.

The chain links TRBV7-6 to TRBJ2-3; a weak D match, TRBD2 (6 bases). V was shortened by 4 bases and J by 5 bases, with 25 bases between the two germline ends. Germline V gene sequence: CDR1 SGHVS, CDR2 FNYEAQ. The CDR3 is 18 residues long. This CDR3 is CASSSRGGTDDWGDTQYF. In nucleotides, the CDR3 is TGTGCCAGCAGCTCCCGTGGGGGGACGGACGATTGGGGAGATACGCAGTATTTT.

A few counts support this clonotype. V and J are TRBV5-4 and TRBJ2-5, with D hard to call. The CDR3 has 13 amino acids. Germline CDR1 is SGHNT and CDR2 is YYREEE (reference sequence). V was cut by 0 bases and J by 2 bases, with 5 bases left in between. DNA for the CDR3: TGTGCCAGCAGCTTGGGCAGACAAGAGACCCAGTACTTC. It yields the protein CASSLGRQETQYF.

This CDR3 is CASRSGTGGSYEQYF. The DNA for the CDR3 is TGTGCCAGCAGGTCCGGGACAGGGGGTTCCTACGAGCAGTACTTC. The chain combines TRBV6-6 with TRBJ2-7, with TRBD1 identical over 11 bases. CDR1 and CDR2 (germline): MNHNY, SVGAGI (reference sequence). CDR3 length: 15 residues. Trimming at V came to 6 bases and at J to 1 base, leaving 5 bases not matched to a gene.

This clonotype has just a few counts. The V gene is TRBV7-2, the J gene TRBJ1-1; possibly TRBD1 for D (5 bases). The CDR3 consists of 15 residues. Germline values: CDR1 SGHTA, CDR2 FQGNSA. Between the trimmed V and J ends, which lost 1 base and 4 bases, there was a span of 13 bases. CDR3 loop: CASSLEYRDGTEAFF. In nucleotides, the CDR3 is TGTGCCAGCAGCTTAGAGTACCGGGACGGCACTGAAGCTTTCTTT.

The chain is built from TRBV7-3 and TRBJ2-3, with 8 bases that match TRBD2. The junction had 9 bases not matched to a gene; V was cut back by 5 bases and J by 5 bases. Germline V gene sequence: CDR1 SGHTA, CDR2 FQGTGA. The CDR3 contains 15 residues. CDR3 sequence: CASSLSGSGVDTQYF. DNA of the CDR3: TGTGCCAGCAGCCTCAGCGGGAGTGGGGTAGATACGCAGTATTTT.

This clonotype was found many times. CDR3 nucleotide sequence: TGCAGTGCCCCCTCGGGAACAGGGTCCTATAATTCACCCCTCCACTTT. This sequence encodes CSAPSGTGSYNSPLHF. The V and J genes are TRBV20-1 and TRBJ1-6, with D tentatively TRBD1 (6 bases). Deletions cut 6 bases from V and 1 base from J, with 16 bases between. The CDR3 is 16 amino acids. Germline V lookup: CDR1 DFQATT, CDR2 SNEGSKA (reference sequence).